Below are 20 T cell receptor beta chains sequenced from a single sample in a study of response to subunit inactivated influenza vaccine. TCRdb reanalysed the RT-PCR reads using MiXCR and keeps one entry per CDR3 protein. The table has some 850,000 distinct CDR3 sequences, roughly 20% seen once. The source material was PBMCs from blood, sampled about 5 days after vaccination. These receptors were collected from a man aged 50 to 60 who received an inactivated influenza vaccine.

This rearrangement joins TRBV24-1 to TRBJ2-1; 8 nucleotides line up with TRBD1. Germline loops: CDR1 KGHDR, CDR2 SFDVKD. This CDR3 region has 14 residues. The J segment lost 5 bases and the V segment lost 4 bases, leaving 3 bases of the junction unmatched. CDR3 DNA sequence: TGTGCCACCAGTGAGTCGGACAGGGACAATGAGCAGTTCTTC. Protein product: CATSESDRDNEQFF.

This clonotype was seen a handful of times. The V and J genes are TRBV24-1 and TRBJ2-5; D not certain. This CDR3 comprises 13 residues. V dropped 7 bases and J dropped 5 bases, with 13 bases sitting between them. Germline V gene data show CDR1 as KGHDR and CDR2 as SFDVKD. The CDR3 loop is CATRGKGTETQYF. Here the CDR3 DNA reads TGTGCCACCAGGGGGAAGGGTACGGAGACCCAGTACTTC.

This clonotype was counted only a few times. This chain connects TRBV5-1 to TRBJ2-2; 9 bases align to TRBD2. Per germline, CDR1 SGHRS and CDR2 YFSETQ. Germline trimming cut 1 base from V and 0 bases from J; bases unmatched to any gene: 13. CDR3 length: 20 amino acids. The CDR3 sequence is CASSLWREGTLDTNTGELFF. The DNA for the CDR3 is TGCGCCAGCAGCTTGTGGCGGGAGGGAACGCTCGATACGAACACCGGGGAGCTGTTTTTT.

The rearrangement uses TRBV2 and TRBJ2-3; no clear D. Trimming shortened V by 1 base and J by 2 bases, and 16 bases separated the two germline ends. CDR3 length: 17 residues. Per the germline V gene, CDR1 is SNHLY and CDR2 is FYNNEI. This CDR3 is CASSEGVGWAYTDTQYF. For the CDR3, the DNA is TGTGCCAGCAGTGAAGGGGTGGGGTGGGCATACACAGATACGCAGTATTTT.

The gene calls are TRBV12-3 or TRBV12-4 and TRBJ2-5; 10 bases fit TRBD1. Germline trimming cut 6 bases from V and 4 bases from J; bases unmatched to any gene: 2. The CDR3 is made up of 13 amino acids. CDR3 protein: CASRRTGGETQYF. CDR3 coding DNA: TGTGCCAGCAGAAGGACAGGGGGAGAGACCCAGTACTTC.

J is TRBJ2-3 and V is TRBV11-2; D unresolved. The V end lost 5 bases, the J end lost 2 bases, and 14 bases lay between the germline ends. The CDR3 loop spans 15 amino acids. Germline lookup yields CDR1 SGHAT and CDR2 FQNNGV. The CDR3: CASSPQSSNTDTQYF. The CDR3, as DNA: TGTGCCAGCAGCCCCCAGAGCTCCAACACAGATACGCAGTATTTT.

This clonotype appeared a few times. J is TRBJ2-7 and V is TRBV6-1, with D uncertain. There are 13 residues in the CDR3. Germline V gene data show CDR1 as MNHNS and CDR2 as SASEGT. Between the trimmed V and J ends, which lost 1 base and 8 bases, there was a span of 12 bases. The CDR3 reads CASSEVRLGQQYF. In DNA form, the CDR3 reads TGTGCCAGCAGTGAAGTCCGCTTAGGGCAGCAGTACTTC.

This clonotype was observed a handful of times. This chain uses TRBV7-2 with TRBJ2-3; 8 bases are shared with TRBD2. CDR3 size: 16 residues. Trimming at V came to 5 bases and at J to 2 bases, leaving 9 bases not matched to a gene. Per germline, CDR1 SGHTA and CDR2 FQGNSA. The CDR3 region has the DNA TGTGCCAGCAGCCAGCGGGGGACTACATACACAGATACGCAGTATTTT. Translated, it gives CASSQRGTTYTDTQYF.

This clonotype occurred a few times. The chain recombines TRBV15 with TRBJ1-5, with D maybe TRBD1 (6 bases). V lost 3 bases and J 7 bases, leaving 22 bases between the germline ends. The CDR3 is 17 residues long. Germline CDR1 and CDR2: LNHNV and YYDKDF (reference sequence). Written as DNA, the CDR3 is TGTGCCACCAGCAGGGAACCTAGCACAGGGCAACGACAGCCCCAGCATTTT. Translating gives CATSREPSTGQRQPQHF.

This clonotype was counted at least ten times. The genes are TRBV7-6 and TRBJ2-7; D uncertain. This CDR3 has 13 residues. Germline V gene sequence: CDR1 SGHVS, CDR2 FNYEAQ. The V gene lost 5 bases and the J gene lost 6 bases, with 14 bases spanning the gap. The CDR3 loop is CASSLTESGEQYF. DNA for the CDR3: TGTGCCAGCAGCCTTACAGAGTCGGGCGAGCAGTACTTC. The full variable domain, completed using reference TRBV7-6 and TRBJ2-7, is GAGVSQSPRYKVTKRGQDVALRCDPISGHVSLYWYRQALGQGPEFLTYFNYEAQQDKSGLPNDRFSAERPEGSISTLTIQRTEQRDSAMYRCASSLTESGEQYFGPGTRLTVT.

There are a few counts of this clonotype. V gene TRBV15 combines with J gene TRBJ1-5; D remains unclear. With 0 bases removed from V and 3 bases from J, the gap between germline ends came to 9 bases. The V gene's germline CDR1 is LNHNV and CDR2 YYDKDF (reference sequence). The CDR3 is made up of 15 amino acids. CDR3 sequence: CATSRDKGYNQPQHF. The CDR3 nucleotides are TGTGCCACCAGCAGAGATAAGGGTTACAATCAGCCCCAGCATTTT. Using reference TRBV15 and TRBJ1-5 for the parts outside the CDR3, the full variable domain is DAMVIQNPRYQVTQFGKPVTLSCSQTLNHNVMYWYQQKSSQAPKLLFHYYDKDFNNEADTPDNFQSRRPNTSFCFLDIRSPGLGDTAMYLCATSRDKGYNQPQHFGDGTRLSIL.

With regard to this clonotype: Its ends do not fully match the called genes, so a read error is possible. The chain combines TRBV24-1 with TRBJ2-2; TRBD1 aligns across 8 bases. CDR3 length: 17 residues. Germline V CDR1 and CDR2: KGHDR, SFDVKD. The CDR3, as DNA: TGTGCCACCAGTGACCAAGGACAGGGTGGAGGGACCGGGAAGCTGTTTTTT. This codes for CATSDQGQGGGTGKLFF.

This clonotype was recorded a few times. The chain employs TRBV20-1 and TRBJ1-6, with 10 nucleotides matching TRBD1. The CDR3 runs to 18 residues. V was pared by 2 bases and J by 6 bases, with 13 bases of the junction left unmatched. Germline V lookup: CDR1 DFQATT, CDR2 SNEGSKA (reference sequence). This CDR3 is CSARRRQGASLLNSPLHF. The CDR3, as DNA: TGCAGTGCTAGACGCCGACAGGGGGCCTCCCTACTTAATTCACCCCTCCACTTT.

This clonotype was recorded at least ten times. The chain employs TRBV5-1 and TRBJ1-2; D might be TRBD1 (6 bases). Trimming left V 5 bases short and J 3 bases short, with 17 bases between. Germline V gene data show CDR1 as SGHRS and CDR2 as YFSETQ. There are 15 residues in the CDR3. CDR3 region: CASRPDPTGYYGYTF. The CDR3, as DNA: TGCGCCAGCAGGCCTGATCCTACAGGGTACTATGGCTACACCTTC.

As DNA, the CDR3 is TGCAGCGTTGAAGGGACAGGGGAAGTCTACGAGCAGTACTTC. Amino acids: CSVEGTGEVYEQYF. The chain employs TRBV29-1 and TRBJ2-7; 9 nucleotides match TRBD1. The CDR3 extends over 14 amino acids. In germline, CDR1 is SQVTM, CDR2 ANQGSEA. V lost 1 base, J lost 3 bases, and 4 bases stayed unmatched.

The genes are TRBV7-3 and TRBJ2-1; D not resolved. In germline, CDR1 is SGHTA, CDR2 FQGTGA. The germline V and J ends were trimmed by 4 bases and 6 bases, with 16 bases remaining between them. The CDR3 length is 15 residues. The chain's CDR3 is CASSYRSSEVNEQFF. As DNA, the CDR3 is TGTGCCAGCAGCTATAGGAGTTCTGAGGTCAATGAGCAGTTCTTC.

This clonotype was counted between two and nine times. The chain joins TRBV15 to TRBJ2-1, with D perhaps TRBD1 (6 bases). V lost 0 bases and J lost 2, with 8 bases in between. The CDR3 loop spans 15 amino acids. Per germline, CDR1 LNHNV and CDR2 YYDKDF (reference sequence). CDR3 residues: CATSREKGAYNEQFF. CDR3 nucleotides: TGTGCCACCAGCAGAGAGAAGGGGGCCTACAATGAGCAGTTCTTC.

Ten or more counts support this clonotype. The chain is built from TRBV5-5 and TRBJ2-1; no firm D call. The CDR3 is 11 amino acids. Germline loops: CDR1 SGHKS, CDR2 YYEKEE (reference sequence). With 2 bases removed from V and 15 bases from J, the gap between germline ends came to 12 bases. CDR3 region: CASSLDSFLFF. CDR3 sequence (DNA): TGTGCCAGCAGCTTAGACTCTTTTCTGTTCTTC.

The chain uses TRBV5-1 and TRBJ1-2; D is unclear. The V and J ends lost 2 bases and 0 bases respectively, with 8 bases between them. This CDR3 has 14 amino acids. Germline V gene sequence: CDR1 SGHRS, CDR2 YFSETQ. CDR3 sequence reads: CASSFRGTNYGYTF. The CDR3 bases are TGCGCCAGCAGCTTTAGAGGGACTAACTATGGCTACACCTTC.

This clonotype was picked up one time. The V gene is TRBV9, the J gene TRBJ2-3; 10 bases line up with TRBD1. The CDR3 is 16 residues long. Germline assignment: CDR1 SGDLS and CDR2 YYNGEE. V dropped 4 bases and J dropped 1; count of bases not matched to a gene: 6. CDR3 region: CASSLLGTGGTDTQYF. The CDR3 bases are TGTGCCAGCAGCCTCTTGGGGACAGGGGGCACAGATACGCAGTATTTT.